This T cell receptor beta chain comes out of a study of T cell responses to AZD1222 COVID-19 vaccine. On this clone: Its antigen is undetermined.

Study-wide findings and caveats: Repertoire sampling happened only post peak T cell response. Nearly half of spike-specific TCRs reportedly target unmutated variant regions. The CD4 TCRs associated with vaccination extended across spike and predominated at 160-218 and 743-854.

Generated by immunoSEQ multiplex PCR, the TCRdb table keeps only in-frame clones and is missing some. The data hold fewer than 200,000 clones, with about 87% observed a single time. This clonotype was obtained from an adult who received the MenACWY meningococcal vaccine as a control. This material consisted of peripheral blood, taken 28 days after the second dose of the MenACWY control vaccine.

The CDR3 loop reads CASSLNFPSNEQFF. In nucleotides, the CDR3 is TGTGCCAGCAGTTTAAACTTCCCGTCCAATGAGCAGTTCTTC. The gene calls are TRBV27 and TRBJ2-1; no clear D. The V and J ends lost 2 bases and 6 bases respectively, with 11 bases between them. The CDR3 loop spans 14 amino acids. Germline V gene lookup returns CDR1 MNHEY and CDR2 SMNVEV (reference sequence).